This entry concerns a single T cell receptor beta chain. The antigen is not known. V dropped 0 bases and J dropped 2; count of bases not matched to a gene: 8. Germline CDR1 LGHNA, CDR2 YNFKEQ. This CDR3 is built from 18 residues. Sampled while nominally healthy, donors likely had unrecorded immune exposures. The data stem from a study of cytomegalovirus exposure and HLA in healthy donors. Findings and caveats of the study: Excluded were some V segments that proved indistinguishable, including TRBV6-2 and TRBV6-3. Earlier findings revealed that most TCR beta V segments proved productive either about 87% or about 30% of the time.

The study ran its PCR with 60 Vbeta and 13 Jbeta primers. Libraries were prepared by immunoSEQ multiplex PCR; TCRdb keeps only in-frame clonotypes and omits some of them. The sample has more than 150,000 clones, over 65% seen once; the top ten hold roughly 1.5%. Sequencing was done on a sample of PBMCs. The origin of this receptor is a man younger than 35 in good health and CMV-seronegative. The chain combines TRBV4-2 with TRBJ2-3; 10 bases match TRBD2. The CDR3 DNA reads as TGTGCCAGCAGCCAAGAGTTCACTAGCGGGGTATACACAGATACGCAGTATTTT. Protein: CASSQEFTSGVYTDTQYF.